This T cell receptor beta chain was recovered during a study of metastatic and nonmetastatic thyroid tumors. Turning to the study itself: Repertoire comparison spanned blood and tumor or nodule tissue of malignant and benign thyroid patients.

Trimming took off 1 base at V and 0 bases at J, with 13 bases between the two ends. CDR1 is SGHRS and CDR2 is YFSETQ in the germline V gene. The CDR3 has 16 residues. Original handling: CDR3 was compared across clinicopathological groups, and the resulting differences were used to build a distant-metastasis classifier for papillary thyroid cancer. TCRdb reassembled clones from the PCR reads with MiXCR. TCRdb, not the authors, supplied the V and J calls. The data hold over 10,000 clones, with over 20% observed a single time. Study-wide findings and caveats: Relative to benign nodules, malignant thyroid tumors were reportedly characterized by significantly elevated TCR beta diversity in blood and tumor.

This clone appeared a single time. Its antigen is undetermined. Ahead of thyroid surgery, no patient had received treatment of any kind. The TCR comes from a female donor with papillary thyroid cancer or a benign thyroid nodule (not recorded which). Some clones in this sample may be carry-over from other donors' samples. Sequenced sample: tumor tissue. The genes are TRBV5-1 and TRBJ1-2; D is ambiguous. CDR3 coding DNA: TGCGCCAGCAGCTTGACCCCCCGGACCACTAACTATGGCTACACCTTC. Its translation: CASSLTPRTTNYGYTF.